A selection of T cell receptor beta chains follows, all from one sample in a study of neoadjuvant anti-PD-1 for oral cavity cancer. Profiled with immunoSEQ multiplex PCR; TCRdb holds only in-frame clones, not every one. The sample includes 20,000 to 30,000 clones, 25% to 35% seen only once; the top ten take less than 20%. The material sequenced was tumor tissue, taken after nivolumab (anti-PD-1) treatment. These receptors all stem from a person aged 35-80 years with oral cavity squamous cell carcinoma. The CDR3 runs from the conserved cysteine through the conserved F or W.

v_gene,j_gene,CDR3aa
TRBV5-1,TRBJ2-3,CASKQGGGTDTQYF
TRBV7-9,TRBJ2-5,CASEGLGETQYF
TRBV19,TRBJ2-3,CATGTGTDTQYF
TRBV27,TRBJ1-1,CASSFQVNTEAFF
TRBV9,TRBJ1-4,CASSATVKSTNEKLFF
TRBV5-1,TRBJ2-7,CASSFTAQGDEQYF
TRBV19,TRBJ2-1,CASHPRGQDSYNEQFF
TRBV27,TRBJ2-1,CASSPGQVYNEQFF
TRBV5-1,TRBJ1-1,CASKPGVGTEAFF
TRBV4-1,TRBJ2-1,CASSQDRVLTPYNEQFF
TRBV11-1,TRBJ2-5,CASSQRLGHQETQYF
TRBV4-1,TRBJ2-1,CASSQAWRGGSSWFF
TRBV27,TRBJ1-1,CASSLSARANTEAFF
TRBV27,TRBJ1-2,CASSPGQFYGYTF
TRBV5-1,TRBJ2-3,CASSLGRARDTQYF
TRBV29-1,TRBJ2-5,CSVTLAGGLGETQYF
TRBV27,TRBJ2-3,CASSFGLLRGSTDTQYF
TRBV5-1,TRBJ2-5,CASSPGPSGGETQYF
TRBV25-1,TRBJ1-1,CASSGQGRLTEAFF
TRBV27,TRBJ1-1,CASSRGDGYTEAFF
TRBV9,TRBJ2-3,CASSVGAGTGPTDTQYF
TRBV4-1,TRBJ2-5,CASSRFRDRGKETQYF
TRBV5-4,TRBJ2-5,CASSMDRYQETQYF
TRBV5-1,TRBJ2-1,CASSLDGGDLSYNEQFF
TRBV7-9,TRBJ2-5,CASSDRGGQETQYF
TRBV5-4,TRBJ2-7,CASSSTSAYEQYF
TRBV7-9,TRBJ1-4,CASSRGLGKEKLFF
TRBV18,TRBJ2-3,CASSPGLPDTQYF
TRBV10-2,TRBJ1-1,CASRTQGGNTEAFF
TRBV5-6,TRBJ2-7,CASSLTAPGQGGYEQYF
TRBV25-1,TRBJ2-5,CASSEWANQETQYF
TRBV19,TRBJ2-7,CASSISGPYEQYF
TRBV30,TRBJ1-6,CAWSVHFFGNSPLHF
TRBV29-1,TRBJ1-5,CSVVTGAGGTQPQHF